These 14 T cell receptor beta chains were sequenced from one sample in a study. A single record per CDR3 protein comes from TCRdb applying MiXCR to the 5' RACE reads. The sample lists under 35,000 distinct CDR3 sequences, roughly 26% occurring once. The sample taken for sequencing was naive CD4+ T cells sorted from a lymph node. Subset of the sample: naive CD4+ T cells, CD4+CD45RA+CD25-. The receptors originated from a female donor with breast cancer.

This clonotype was seen many times. V gene TRBV4-1 combines with J gene TRBJ1-6; no firm D call. The CDR3 totals 15 residues. The germline gives CDR1 MGHRA, CDR2 YSYEKL. The V end lost 4 bases, the J end lost 7 bases, and 14 bases lay between the germline ends. The chain's CDR3 is CASSRVDGPNSPLHF. The CDR3 region has the DNA TGCGCCAGCAGCCGGGTGGACGGCCCCAATTCACCCCTCCACTTT.

This clonotype was seen a few times. The chain carries TRBV24-1 and TRBJ2-1, with TRBD1 matching 10 bases. CDR1 and CDR2 (germline): KGHDR, SFDVKD. The ends lost 0 bases at V and 4 bases at J; junction bases unmatched: 2. The CDR3 contains 16 residues. This chain's CDR3 is CATSDLSGQGYNEQFF. The DNA of the CDR3 is TGTGCCACCAGTGATTTGTCGGGACAGGGGTACAATGAGCAGTTCTTC.

A remark on this clonotype: A much larger clone lies one base from this, so it may be a read error. This chain uses TRBV3-1 with TRBJ2-2; perhaps TRBD2 as D (6 bases). CDR3 size: 13 residues. The germline CDR1 and CDR2 sequences are LGHDT and YNNKEL (reference sequence). CDR3 loop: CASSQVEGGELVF. CDR3 DNA: TGTGCCAGCAGCCAAGTAGAAGGCGGGGAGCTGGTTTTT. Full variable domain (rest looked up from reference TRBV3-1 and TRBJ2-2): DTAVSQTPKYLVTQMGNDKSIKCEQNLGHDTMYWYKQDSKKFLKIMFSYNNKELIINETVPNRFSPKSPDKAHLNLHINSLELGDSAVYFCASSQVEGGELVFGEGSRLTVL.

The chain carries TRBV6-5 and TRBJ2-3, with TRBD2 identical over 8 bases. Germline CDR1 and CDR2: MNHEY and SVGAGI. V gave up 6 bases and J gave up 6 bases; unmatched junction bases: 20. This CDR3 spans 18 amino acids. The CDR3 nucleotides read TGTGCCAGCAGGGGGTTGTGGCGGGAGGACAACAGACGGGATACGCAGTATTTT. Protein product: CASRGLWREDNRRDTQYF.

The rearrangement uses TRBV10-2 and TRBJ1-1; tentatively, D is TRBD1 (6 bases). V lost 8 bases to trimming and J lost 7 bases, with 14 bases between them. This CDR3 region has 12 residues. CDR1 and CDR2 from the germline V gene are WSHSY and SAAADI. The CDR3 DNA sequence: TGCGCCAGCGGAGGACAGTCTAATGAAGCTTTCTTT. Translating it yields CASGGQSNEAFF.

This clonotype was observed at least ten times. This sequence joins TRBV29-1 and TRBJ1-1, with D uncertain. Germline V gene lookup returns CDR1 SQVTM and CDR2 ANQGSEA. Deletions cut 3 bases from V and 0 bases from J, with 8 bases between. CDR3 length: 13 residues. CDR3 residues: CSVDSGLNTEAFF. The CDR3 DNA sequence: TGCAGCGTTGATTCCGGTTTGAACACTGAAGCTTTCTTT.

The chain couples TRBV12-3 or TRBV12-4 to TRBJ2-1; 7 bases match TRBD1. The junction had 4 bases not matched to a gene; V was cut back by 1 base and J by 7 bases. This CDR3 is 14 amino acids long. This CDR3 reads CASSLGPRGNEQFF. The CDR3 bases are TGTGCCAGCAGTTTAGGACCCAGGGGGAATGAGCAGTTCTTC.

The CDR3 protein is CASSIIGLATYNEQFF. The CDR3 bases are TGTGCCAGTAGTATTATTGGACTAGCGACCTACAATGAGCAGTTCTTC. The rearrangement joins TRBV19 to TRBJ2-1; 9 nucleotides line up with TRBD2. The CDR3 is 16 amino acids. V shed 3 bases and J 2 bases; nucleotides not matched to a gene: 5. The germline CDR1 and CDR2 sequences are LNHDA and SQIVND (reference sequence).

This clonotype was detected a few times. The gene calls are TRBV7-2 and TRBJ2-1; 11 bases line up with TRBD2. The CDR3 loop spans 16 amino acids. Trimming at V came to 3 bases and at J to 7 bases, leaving 8 bases not matched to a gene. CDR1 SGHTA and CDR2 FQGNSA come from the germline V gene. This CDR3 reads CASSFSSGRVRNEQFF. DNA of the CDR3: TGTGCCAGCAGCTTCAGTAGCGGGAGGGTTCGAAATGAGCAGTTCTTC.

This clonotype came up a few times. The J gene is TRBJ2-2, the V gene TRBV9; D unclear. V was pared by 5 bases and J by 5 bases, with 10 bases between. Germline V gene data show CDR1 as SGDLS and CDR2 as YYNGEE. This CDR3 spans 13 amino acids. The DNA of the CDR3 is TGTGCCAGCAGGGATCTCGGGACCGGGGAGCTGTTTTTT. The encoded protein is CASRDLGTGELFF.

The V call is TRBV4-3, the J call TRBJ1-3; no firm D call. With 3 bases removed from V and 0 bases from J, the gap between germline ends came to 9 bases. Germline loops: CDR1 LGHNA, CDR2 YSLEER. This CDR3 spans 15 amino acids. This CDR3 is CASSHLENSGNTIYF. The DNA for the CDR3 is TGCGCCAGCAGCCACTTAGAAAACTCTGGAAACACCATATATTTT.

This clonotype was counted only a few times. The gene calls are TRBV5-1 and TRBJ2-2; 8 bases map to TRBD1. There are 15 residues in the CDR3. The V gene end was trimmed by 4 bases and the J gene end by 4 bases; junction bases not matched to a gene: 6. Germline V lookup: CDR1 SGHRS, CDR2 YFSETQ. The CDR3 spells CASSTIQGGTGELFF. The CDR3 bases are TGCGCCAGCAGCACCATACAGGGGGGCACCGGGGAGCTGTTTTTT.

This clonotype was recorded many times. V usage is TRBV28 and J usage is TRBJ2-3; 9 bases line up with TRBD1. V dropped 4 bases and J dropped 4; count of bases not matched to a gene: 9. Germline V gene sequence: CDR1 MDHEN, CDR2 SYDVKM. CDR3 length equals 16 residues. DNA for the CDR3: TGTGCCAGCAGTTCAAACAGGGGGCGCCGGGCAGATACGCAGTATTTT. This translates into CASSSNRGRRADTQYF.

As for this clonotype: A read error may produce the germline difference seen at one junction end. V gene TRBV4-2 combines with J gene TRBJ2-5; TRBD1 or TRBD2 may be the D gene (7 bases each). The CDR3 loop spans 18 amino acids. The germline gives CDR1 LGHNA, CDR2 YNFKEQ. As DNA, the CDR3 is TGTGCCAGCAGCAAAGATTTGGCAGGGGGAGGGTTGGTAGAGACCCAGTACTTC. The encoded protein is CASSKDLAGGGLVETQYF.